Below are 28 T cell receptor beta chains sequenced from a single sample in a study of OX40 agonist ivuxolimab in advanced cancers. Measured with immunoSEQ multiplex PCR; TCRdb has only the in-frame clones, and not every one. The sample shows around 93,000 clones, about 86% of them seen only once. The sample consisted of CD4+ or CD8+ T cells sorted from blood, taken in a trial of the OX40 agonist ivuxolimab. The receptors were gathered from an adult with an advanced solid tumor such as melanoma, head and neck, liver or kidney cancer.

J is TRBJ2-3 and V is TRBV5-5; 10 nucleotides line up with TRBD1. Trimming removed 3 bases from V and 2 bases from J; junction bases left unmatched: 6. The CDR3 loop spans 16 amino acids. The germline gives CDR1 SGHKS, CDR2 YYEKEE (reference sequence). The CDR3 here is CASSSTGTGATDTQYF. CDR3 DNA: TGTGCCAGCAGCTCGACCGGGACAGGGGCCACAGATACGCAGTATTTT.

The genes are TRBV5-5 and TRBJ2-1; D is possibly TRBD2 (5 bases). The CDR3 has 15 amino acids. Germline CDR1 SGHKS, CDR2 YYEKEE (reference sequence). V lost 0 bases, J lost 4 bases, and 11 bases lay in between. CDR3 in amino acids: CASSLEASPYNEQFF. CDR3 sequence (DNA): TGTGCCAGCAGCTTGGAGGCTAGCCCATACAATGAGCAGTTCTTC.

J is TRBJ2-7 and V is TRBV30, with a weak D call TRBD1 (6 bases). Trimming shortened V by 4 bases and J by 3 bases, and 10 bases separated the two germline ends. The CDR3 loop spans 12 amino acids. The germline gives CDR1 GTSNPN, CDR2 SVGIG (reference sequence). The CDR3 loop reads CAWTRGNYEQYF. The CDR3 nucleotides read TGTGCCTGGACTAGGGGGAACTACGAGCAGTACTTC.

This chain joins TRBV5-6 and TRBJ1-2; TRBD1 matches at 8 bases. The CDR3 has 15 residues. Germline trimming cut 5 bases from V and 1 base from J; bases unmatched to any gene: 7. The V gene's germline CDR1 is SGHDT and CDR2 YYEEEE. The DNA of the CDR3 is TGTGCCAGCAGTCCTGACAGGGGCTATAACTATGGCTACACCTTC. Translation gives CASSPDRGYNYGYTF.

The chain employs TRBV11-3 and TRBJ2-2, with 14 nucleotides matching TRBD2. The CDR3 sequence is 17 residues long. Germline V gene sequence: CDR1 SGHNT, CDR2 YENEEA. V was pared by 3 bases and J by 1 base, with 1 base of the junction left unmatched. CDR3 sequence reads: CASSFGLAGGNTGELFF. The CDR3 DNA reads TGTGCCAGCAGCTTCGGACTAGCGGGAGGGAACACCGGGGAGCTGTTTTTT. The variable domain in full, with the rest retrieved from reference TRBV11-3 and TRBJ2-2, is EAGVVQSPRYKIIEKKQPVAFWCNPISGHNTLYWYLQNLGQGPELLIRYENEEAVDDSQLPKDRFSAERLKGVDSTLKIQPAELGDSAVYLCASSFGLAGGNTGELFFGEGSRLTVL.

J is TRBJ1-1 and V is TRBV11-2; 10 nucleotides line up with TRBD1. V dropped 5 bases and J dropped 5; count of bases not matched to a gene: 5. Germline CDR1 reads SGHAT; CDR2 reads FQNNGV. The CDR3 length is 14 residues. The CDR3: CASSTRTGGTEAFF. CDR3 nucleotide sequence: TGTGCCAGCAGCACGCGGACAGGGGGGACTGAAGCTTTCTTT.

V and J are TRBV18 and TRBJ1-2; TRBD1 might be the D (6 bases). The germline V gene has CDR1 KGHSH and CDR2 LQKENI. The V gene lost 3 bases and the J gene lost 7 bases, with 27 bases spanning the gap. CDR3 size: 18 residues. CDR3 in DNA: TGTGCCAGCTCACCCACGCCGCTATGGGGGGGACAAACGTTTGGCTACACCTTC. Translated, it gives CASSPTPLWGGQTFGYTF. Supplemented by reference TRBV18 and TRBJ1-2, the full variable domain reads NAGVMQNPRHLVRRRGQEARLRCSPMKGHSHVYWYRQLPEEGLKFMVYLQKENIIDESGMPKERFSAEFPKEGPSILRIQQVVRGDSAAYFCASSPTPLWGGQTFGYTFGSGTRLTVV.

In DNA, the CDR3 is TGCAGCGTTGGGGAGATATACGAGCAGTACTTC. Protein product: CSVGEIYEQYF. The J gene is TRBJ2-7, the V gene TRBV29-1, with a weak D call TRBD2 (5 bases). Germline CDR1 and CDR2: SQVTM and ANQGSEA. This CDR3 is built from 11 residues. The V gene lost 4 bases and the J gene lost 4 bases, with 8 bases spanning the gap.

The rearrangement joins TRBV18 to TRBJ2-1; D ambiguous. Germline-derived CDR1 and CDR2 are KGHSH and LQKENI. V was clipped by 4 bases and J by 4 bases, with 14 bases between them. The CDR3 runs 15 residues. This chain's CDR3 is CASSLSTGLYNEQFF. In DNA, the CDR3 is TGTGCCAGCTCACTCAGTACGGGCCTATACAATGAGCAGTTCTTC.

The chain combines TRBV7-2 with TRBJ2-3, with 10 bases identical to TRBD1. Unmatched junction bases numbered 9, after V lost 5 bases and J lost 10 bases. The CDR3 is 14 amino acids. The germline CDR1 and CDR2 sequences are SGHTA and FQGNSA. The DNA for the CDR3 is TGTGCCAGCAGCCCGGGGGACAGGGGAGTAGCGCAGTATTTT. It is translated as CASSPGDRGVAQYF.

The chain combines TRBV5-6 with TRBJ2-2; possible D gene TRBD2, 7 bases. Germline-derived CDR1 and CDR2 are SGHDT and YYEEEE. The CDR3 has 17 residues. With 2 bases removed from V and 0 bases from J, the gap between germline ends came to 14 bases. The CDR3 DNA follows: TGTGCCAGCAGCTTCGGGGGGCCCCTTACGAACACCGGGGAGCTGTTTTTT. Amino acids: CASSFGGPLTNTGELFF.

V is TRBV7-2 and J is TRBJ2-5; 15 bases align to TRBD2. From germline, CDR1 is SGHTA and CDR2 FQGNSA. CDR3 length: 18 residues. V shed 2 bases, J shed 2 bases, and the junction held 6 bases outside the gene matches. The CDR3 DNA reads TGTGCCAGCAGCTTATCAGGACTAGCGGGGGGGGGTCAAGAGACCCAGTACTTC. Protein: CASSLSGLAGGGQETQYF.

J is TRBJ1-4 and V is TRBV5-4; D is perhaps TRBD1 (5 bases). This CDR3 has 14 amino acids. V lost 7 bases, J lost 5 bases, and 15 bases lay in between. Germline lookup yields CDR1 SGHNT and CDR2 YYREEE (reference sequence). This CDR3 is CASSIWGRNEKLFF. As DNA, the CDR3 is TGTGCCAGCTCCATCTGGGGGAGGAATGAAAAACTGTTTTTT.

This chain links TRBV6-1 with TRBJ2-6; no clear D gene. The CDR3 is 15 residues long. With 1 base removed from V and 2 bases from J, the gap between germline ends came to 6 bases. Germline V gives CDR1 MNHNS, CDR2 SASEGT. DNA for the CDR3: TGTGCCAGCAGTGAAGACAGAGCTGGGGCCAACGTCCTGACTTTC. Its translation: CASSEDRAGANVLTF.

J is TRBJ2-1 and V is TRBV18; 9 nucleotides agree with TRBD1. The V segment lost 5 bases and the J segment 5 bases; nucleotides outside the gene matches: 13. CDR3 length: 17 residues. Per the germline V gene, CDR1 is KGHSH and CDR2 is LQKENI. The CDR3 here is CASSARTGADLNNEQFF. In DNA form, the CDR3 reads TGTGCCAGCTCAGCGCGGACAGGGGCCGATCTGAACAATGAGCAGTTCTTC. The full variable domain, with the rest looked up from reference TRBV18 and TRBJ2-1, is NAGVMQNPRHLVRRRGQEARLRCSPMKGHSHVYWYRQLPEEGLKFMVYLQKENIIDESGMPKERFSAEFPKEGPSILRIQQVVRGDSAAYFCASSARTGADLNNEQFFGPGTRLTVL.

This rearrangement joins TRBV7-2 to TRBJ1-1; the D is unclear. The CDR3 covers 12 residues. V was shortened by 1 base and J by 3 bases, with 3 bases between the two germline ends. CDR1 SGHTA and CDR2 FQGNSA come from the germline V gene. In DNA, the CDR3 is TGTGCCAGCAGCTTAGGGTACACTGAAGCTTTCTTT. Encoded protein: CASSLGYTEAFF.

This chain uses TRBV7-2 with TRBJ2-2; TRBD2 agrees at 8 bases. This CDR3 is 17 amino acids long. CDR1 is SGHTA, CDR2 FQGNSA, per germline. With V trimmed by 6 bases and J by 4 bases, 13 bases remained unmatched. The CDR3 loop is CASRHSQTSEGTGELFF. For the CDR3, the DNA is TGTGCCAGCAGGCATAGCCAGACTAGCGAAGGCACCGGGGAGCTGTTTTTT.

This clone was picked up a small number of times. The chain combines TRBV11-2 with TRBJ1-1; 7 bases agree with TRBD1. After removal of 2 bases from V and 5 bases from J, the junction contained 5 bases not matched to a gene. CDR3 size: 14 residues. Germline lookup yields CDR1 SGHAT and CDR2 FQNNGV. CDR3 DNA: TGTGCCAGCAGCTTAACACAGGGGATGACTGAAGCTTTCTTT. It encodes CASSLTQGMTEAFF.

This clone rates as medium-sized. Other DNA variants within this sample encode the same CDR3. V and J are TRBV19 and TRBJ1-4; TRBD1 might be the D (6 bases). Trimming removed 11 bases at V and 8 bases at J, with 12 bases between. The CDR3 length is 11 residues. Germline V CDR1 and CDR2: LNHDA, SQIVND (reference sequence). The CDR3 DNA follows: TGTGCCTCCCCCCAGGGGGAAAAACTGTTTTTT. Its protein product is CASPQGEKLFF.

The chain combines TRBV5-1 with TRBJ1-4, with 8 bases lining up with TRBD1. The germline V gene has CDR1 SGHRS and CDR2 YFSETQ. This CDR3 is built from 15 residues. V shed 5 bases, J shed 3 bases, and the junction held 6 bases outside the gene matches. CDR3 DNA: TGCGCCAGCAGTCTCCAGGGGGCTGCTAATGAAAAACTGTTTTTT. This codes for CASSLQGAANEKLFF.

V and J are TRBV9 and TRBJ2-5; tentatively, D is TRBD1 or TRBD2 (5 bases each). The V gene lost 3 bases and the J gene lost 1 base, with 16 bases spanning the gap. The CDR3 has 16 amino acids. CDR1 is SGDLS and CDR2 is YYNGEE in the germline V gene. The CDR3 bases are TGTGCCAGCAGCGCTGGGGGAGAGGGTTTCCAAGAGACCCAGTACTTC. This codes for CASSAGGEGFQETQYF.

The V gene is TRBV5-1, the J gene TRBJ2-3; maybe TRBD1 (5 bases). This CDR3 is built from 15 residues. Between the trimmed V and J ends, which lost 3 bases and 0 bases, there was a span of 11 bases. Germline V CDR1 and CDR2: SGHRS, YFSETQ. The CDR3, as DNA: TGCGCCAGCAGCTCCCTTGCAGGGAGCACAGATACGCAGTATTTT. Protein sequence: CASSSLAGSTDTQYF.

This rearrangement joins TRBV28 to TRBJ1-1; D is perhaps TRBD1 (5 bases). V was shortened by 8 bases and J by 5 bases, with 21 bases between the two germline ends. This CDR3 has 15 residues. In germline, CDR1 is MDHEN, CDR2 SYDVKM. The CDR3 is CASPQPGGEKTEAFF. CDR3 DNA: TGTGCCAGCCCCCAGCCGGGGGGGGAGAAGACTGAAGCTTTCTTT.

DNA for the CDR3: TGTGCCAGCAGTCAGACAGGGGCGGGGGAGACCCAGTACTTC. This translates into CASSQTGAGETQYF. The V gene is TRBV6-5, the J gene TRBJ2-5; 8 bases agree with TRBD1. V lost 5 bases to trimming and J lost 5 bases; unmatched junction nucleotides: 7. The CDR3 covers 14 residues. Germline-derived CDR1 and CDR2 are MNHEY and SVGAGI.

This clone was recorded a few times. The chain has TRBV25-1 and TRBJ1-2; 7 positions agree with TRBD1. The germline gives CDR1 MGHDK, CDR2 SYGVNS. This CDR3 has 13 amino acids. J lost 3 bases, V lost 6 bases, and 4 bases had no gene match. CDR3 sequence (DNA): TGTGCCAGCAGGGTTACAGGGGACTATGGCTACACCTTC. It specifies CASRVTGDYGYTF.

The J gene is TRBJ1-2, the V gene TRBV5-5; D ambiguous. Germline loops: CDR1 SGHKS, CDR2 YYEKEE (reference sequence). V lost 4 bases, J lost 4 bases, and 14 bases lay in between. The CDR3 loop spans 14 amino acids. The CDR3 nucleotides read TGTGCCAGCAGCCCGGGGAGGTTTGGCTATGGCTACACCTTC. Translation gives CASSPGRFGYGYTF.

This chain joins TRBV5-8 and TRBJ1-5; 7 bases are a match to TRBD1. Germline lookup yields CDR1 SGHTS and CDR2 YDEGEE. This CDR3 has 15 residues. Trimming removed 0 bases from V and 4 bases from J; junction bases left unmatched: 4. The CDR3 DNA follows: TGTGCCAGCAGCTTGGAGTACAGGGGTAATCAGCCCCAGCATTTT. It is translated as CASSLEYRGNQPQHF.

The CDR3 spells CASRRRGDRDTQYF. CDR3 DNA sequence: TGTGCCAGCCGGCGCAGGGGCGACAGAGATACGCAGTATTTT. This chain uses TRBV6-1 with TRBJ2-3; weak D call: TRBD1 (6 bases). Trimming removed 8 bases at V and 5 bases at J, with 17 bases between. Germline assignment: CDR1 MNHNS and CDR2 SASEGT. This CDR3 has 14 residues.